This T cell receptor beta chain was captured in a study of T cells in women clearing cervical HPV infection. Study details: For cases, blood was sampled a median around 150 days after lesion detection, interquartile range roughly 90 to 230 days.

Details on this clone: The antigen remains unidentified. The read ends 3 residues shy of where the CDR3 ends; the end is completed using the germline J gene.

The study's findings and limits: TRBV6-7 relative abundance averaged 0.11% in cases and under 0.2% in controls. CIN3+ cases had significantly higher TCR richness than controls; evenness did not differ. Unknown T-cell numbers per sample may underlie the richness differences.

The length of the CDR3 is 15 residues. Germline lookup yields CDR1 SEHNR and CDR2 FQNEAQ (reference sequence). TCRdb's table, derived via immunoSEQ multiplex PCR, lists solely in-frame clones and lacks some. The repertoire table contains tens of thousands of clones. The chain carries TRBV7-9 and TRBJ1-4; D uncertain. The specimen was blood buffy coat. This TCR was recovered from a woman aged 18 to 69 with a cervical HPV16 infection that either progressed to CIN3+ or cleared (not recorded which). CDR3 in amino acids: CASSLRVLWANVLFF. CDR3 DNA (partial): TGTGCCAGCAGCTTAAGGGTCCTTTGGGCCAACGTA.